This passage covers 2 T cell receptor beta chains from one sample sequenced in a study of vaccination effects on CD4 cells after COVID-19. The protocol was immunoSEQ multiplex PCR, while the TCRdb copy is restricted to in-frame clones and leaves out a portion. The sample includes about 20,000 clones, about 73% of them seen just once. Before sequencing took place, the ViraFEST assay used viral peptide pools to expand antigen-specific CD4+ T cells. Following an approximately eleven-day culture, CD4+ T cells were purified. No antigen has been identified for these receptors. This specimen consisted of CD4+ T cells from PBMCs cultured with HCoV-229E spike peptides, obtained before COVID-19 vaccination. The receptors stem from a human donor who received a COVID-19 vaccine.

The chain recombines TRBV5-1 with TRBJ1-1; no clear D gene. The V end lost 4 bases, the J end lost 0 bases, and 10 bases lay between the germline ends. Germline V lookup: CDR1 SGHRS, CDR2 YFSETQ. This CDR3 region has 14 residues. This CDR3 reads CASSGSTVNTEAFF. The DNA for the CDR3 is TGCGCCAGCAGCGGAAGTACTGTGAACACTGAAGCTTTCTTT.

The rearrangement joins TRBV18 to TRBJ2-7, with TRBD1 as a possible D gene (5 bases). The CDR3 length is 14 residues. V lost 6 bases and J lost 2, with 14 bases in between. Germline V gene data show CDR1 as KGHSH and CDR2 as LQKENI. Here the CDR3 reads CASSLGQRAYEQYF. The CDR3 region has the DNA TGTGCCAGCTCGTTGGGGCAGAGAGCCTACGAGCAGTACTTC.